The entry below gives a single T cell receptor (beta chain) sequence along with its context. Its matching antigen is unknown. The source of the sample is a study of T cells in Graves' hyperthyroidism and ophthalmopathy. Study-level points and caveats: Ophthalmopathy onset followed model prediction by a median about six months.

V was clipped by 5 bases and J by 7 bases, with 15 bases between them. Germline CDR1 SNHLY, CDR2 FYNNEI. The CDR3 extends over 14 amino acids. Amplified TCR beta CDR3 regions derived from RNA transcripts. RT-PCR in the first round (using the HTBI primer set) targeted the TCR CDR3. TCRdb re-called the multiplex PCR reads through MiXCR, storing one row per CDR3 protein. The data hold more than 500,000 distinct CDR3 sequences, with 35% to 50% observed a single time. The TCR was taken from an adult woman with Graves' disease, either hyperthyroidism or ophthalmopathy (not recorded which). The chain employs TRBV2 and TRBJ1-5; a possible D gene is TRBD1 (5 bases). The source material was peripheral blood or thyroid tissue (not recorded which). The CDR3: CASSPPQNRQPQHF. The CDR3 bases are TGTGCCAGCAGTCCCCCCCAGAACAGGCAGCCCCAGCATTTT.